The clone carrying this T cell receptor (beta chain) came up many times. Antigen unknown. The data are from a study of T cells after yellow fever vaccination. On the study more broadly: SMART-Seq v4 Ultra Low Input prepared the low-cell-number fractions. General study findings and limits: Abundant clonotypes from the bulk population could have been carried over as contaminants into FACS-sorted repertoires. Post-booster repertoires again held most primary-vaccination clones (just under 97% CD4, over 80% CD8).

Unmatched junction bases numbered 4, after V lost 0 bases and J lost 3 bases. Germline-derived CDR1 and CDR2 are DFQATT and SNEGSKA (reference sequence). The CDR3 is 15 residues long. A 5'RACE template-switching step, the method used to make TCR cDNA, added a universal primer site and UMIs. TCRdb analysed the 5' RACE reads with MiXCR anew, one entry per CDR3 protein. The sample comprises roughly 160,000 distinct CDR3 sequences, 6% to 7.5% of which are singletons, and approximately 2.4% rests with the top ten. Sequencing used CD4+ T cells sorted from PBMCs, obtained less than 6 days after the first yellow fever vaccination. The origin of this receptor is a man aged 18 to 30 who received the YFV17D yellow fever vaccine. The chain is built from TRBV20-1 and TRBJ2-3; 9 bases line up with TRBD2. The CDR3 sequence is CSARDFLAGTDTQYF. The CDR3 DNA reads TGCAGTGCTAGAGATTTCCTAGCGGGGACAGATACGCAGTATTTT.